The 24 T cell receptor beta chains presented below share a single source sample, sequenced in a study of T cell responses to AZD1222 COVID-19 vaccine. The assay was immunoSEQ multiplex PCR, and TCRdb's table has in-frame clones only and misses some. In the table there are around 84,000 clones, 80% to 90% of which are singletons. The sample was peripheral blood, taken 28 days after the second AZD1222 dose. These receptors all come from an adult who received the AZD1222 COVID-19 vaccine.

The chain links TRBV5-5 to TRBJ2-1; 7 bases are shared with TRBD2. The CDR3 length is 16 residues. The trim removed 2 bases at V and 0 bases at J, leaving 5 bases unmatched. Germline V gene data show CDR1 as SGHKS and CDR2 as YYEKEE (reference sequence). The CDR3 loop is CASSLPREVSYNEQFF. The DNA of the CDR3 is TGTGCCAGCAGCTTACCTCGGGAGGTCTCCTACAATGAGCAGTTCTTC. Filled out from reference TRBV5-5 and TRBJ2-1, the complete variable domain reads DAGVTQSPTHLIKTRGQQVTLRCSPISGHKSVSWYQQVLGQGPQFIFQYYEKEERGRGNFPDRFSARQFPNYSSELNVNALLLGDSALYLCASSLPREVSYNEQFFGPGTRLTVL.

The chain uses TRBV6-5 and TRBJ1-2; D is perhaps TRBD1 (5 bases). Trimming took 7 bases from V and 2 from J, leaving 14 bases between them. The CDR3 is 14 amino acids. CDR1 MNHEY and CDR2 SVGAGI come from the germline V gene. This chain's CDR3 is CASTKSGQNYGYTF. The CDR3 DNA follows: TGTGCCAGCACCAAATCAGGGCAGAACTATGGCTACACCTTC.

The genes are TRBV6-5 and TRBJ2-7; 7 bases are shared with TRBD2. With 6 bases clipped from V and 2 bases from J, the junction kept 10 bases outside the gene matches. This CDR3 has 15 residues. Per the germline V gene, CDR1 is MNHEY and CDR2 is SVGAGI. CDR3 nucleotide sequence: TGTGCCAGCAGCGGGGGAGGGAGATCCACCTACGAGCAGTACTTC. It encodes CASSGGGRSTYEQYF.

The chain uses TRBV27 and TRBJ1-1; D is ambiguous. CDR1 is MNHEY and CDR2 is SMNVEV in the germline V gene (reference sequence). V was cut by 7 bases and J by 5 bases, with 8 bases left in between. There are 11 residues in the CDR3. The chain's CDR3 is CASMRGTEAFF. For the CDR3, the DNA is TGTGCCAGCATGCGTGGTACTGAAGCTTTCTTT.

With regard to this clone: A much larger clone is a single base away; this may be a read error. The same CDR3 is also encoded by other DNA sequences in this sample. V gene TRBV7-7 combines with J gene TRBJ2-5; D may be TRBD2 (6 bases). Germline CDR1 and CDR2: SSHAT and FNYEAQ (reference sequence). This CDR3 region has 16 residues. Written as DNA, the CDR3 is TGTGCTAGCAGCTTAGGCGGCCGCTGGGAGGTGGAGACCCAATACTTC. As protein: CASSLGGRWEVETQYF.

The chain employs TRBV13 and TRBJ2-7; 10 bases line up with TRBD2. Germline V lookup: CDR1 PRHDT, CDR2 FYEKMQ (reference sequence). V shed 5 bases, J shed 2 bases, and the junction held 6 bases outside the gene matches. The CDR3 contains 15 residues. CDR3 sequence reads: CASSPEGLAPYEQYF. CDR3 DNA: TGTGCCAGCAGCCCCGAGGGACTAGCGCCCTACGAGCAGTACTTC.

The chain carries TRBV11-2 and TRBJ2-3; D gene uncertain. Deletions cut 0 bases from V and 5 bases from J, with 12 bases between. The germline gives CDR1 SGHAT, CDR2 FQNNGV. The CDR3 runs 15 residues. The CDR3 nucleotides are TGTGCCAGCAGCTTAGATGTTCGGATTCGAGATACGCAGTATTTT. Amino acids: CASSLDVRIRDTQYF.

The chain has TRBV30 and TRBJ1-2, with D unresolved. Per germline, CDR1 GTSNPN and CDR2 SVGIG (reference sequence). Trimming left V 0 bases short and J 8 bases short, with 16 bases between. The CDR3 has 14 amino acids. CDR3 bases: TGTGCCTGGAGTGTACTGCGGGGTCCGGGGGGCTACACCTTC. Translated, it gives CAWSVLRGPGGYTF.

The chain combines TRBV7-2 with TRBJ2-2; 8 bases are a match to TRBD2. Unmatched junction bases numbered 6, after V lost 2 bases and J lost 10 bases. The CDR3 is 14 residues long. CDR1 and CDR2 from the germline V gene are SGHTA and FQGNSA. CDR3 protein: CASSLSGGGSELFF. The CDR3 nucleotides are TGTGCCAGCAGCTTAAGCGGGGGAGGTTCGGAGCTGTTTTTT.

The chain couples TRBV11-3 to TRBJ2-1; 8 bases are shared with TRBD2. This CDR3 contains 17 residues. V shed 0 bases, J shed 0 bases, and the junction held 4 bases outside the gene matches. Germline V gene lookup returns CDR1 SGHNT and CDR2 YENEEA. The CDR3 protein is CASSLDFAGGSYNEQFF. CDR3 nucleotides: TGTGCCAGCAGCTTAGACTTCGCGGGGGGCTCCTACAATGAGCAGTTCTTC.

The V call is TRBV19, the J call TRBJ1-5; D uncertain. V was shortened by 8 bases and J by 2 bases, with 10 bases between the two germline ends. Germline values: CDR1 LNHDA, CDR2 SQIVND (reference sequence). The CDR3 runs 13 residues. The CDR3 DNA follows: TGTGCCAGTTCACTGGACCGCAATCAGCCCCAGCATTTT. Protein product: CASSLDRNQPQHF.

This clone has only one observation. The chain uses TRBV5-6 and TRBJ2-5, with D perhaps TRBD2 (5 bases). The CDR3 runs to 14 residues. Germline lookup yields CDR1 SGHDT and CDR2 YYEEEE. V was cut by 4 bases and J by 4 bases, with 14 bases left in between. In nucleotides, the CDR3 is TGTGCCAGCAGCACCCCCCTAGCCCCAGAGACCCAGTACTTC. It encodes CASSTPLAPETQYF.

This clone is medium-sized in the sample. V is TRBV9 and J is TRBJ2-1; TRBD2 aligns across 7 bases. The CDR3 runs to 14 residues. CDR1 is SGDLS and CDR2 is YYNGEE in the germline V gene. With 3 bases clipped from V and 12 bases from J, the junction kept 12 bases outside the gene matches. CDR3 nucleotide sequence: TGTGCCAGCAGCGGTGAAGCGGGGAGGGTAGGGCAGTTCTTC. Amino acid sequence: CASSGEAGRVGQFF.

The chain links TRBV2 to TRBJ2-1, with 11 bases fitting TRBD2. Trimming cost V 6 bases and J 9 bases; bases outside gene matches: 4. In germline, CDR1 is SNHLY, CDR2 FYNNEI. The CDR3 loop spans 13 amino acids. CDR3 nucleotides: TGTGCCAGCAGGGGACTAGCGGTCGTTGAGCAGTTCTTC. It is translated as CASRGLAVVEQFF.

CDR3 amino acids: CASSVPGIGANVLTF. The CDR3 DNA reads TGTGCCAGCAGTGTCCCGGGGATTGGGGCCAACGTCCTGACTTTC. The chain has TRBV2 and TRBJ2-6; TRBD2 might be the D (5 bases). V was cut by 4 bases and J by 3 bases, with 10 bases left in between. CDR3 size: 15 residues. CDR1 and CDR2 (germline): SNHLY, FYNNEI.

This clone was detected a few times. This chain uses TRBV2 with TRBJ2-7; possibly TRBD1 or TRBD2 for D (5 bases each). Germline lookup yields CDR1 SNHLY and CDR2 FYNNEI. The CDR3 covers 12 residues. Trimming pared 9 bases from V and 0 bases from J, leaving 9 bases between. The CDR3 reads CASGGDSYEQYF. In DNA form, the CDR3 reads TGTGCCAGTGGGGGAGACTCCTACGAGCAGTACTTC.

This clone was seen a single time. The chain combines TRBV28 with TRBJ1-2; D not certain. In germline, CDR1 is MDHEN, CDR2 SYDVKM. The CDR3 has 12 residues. Trimming removed 8 bases from V and 4 bases from J, with 11 bases in between. The CDR3 nucleotides read TGTGCCAGCCAGACCGGGAGCTATGGCTACACCTTC. Protein sequence: CASQTGSYGYTF.

J is TRBJ1-1 and V is TRBV4-1; 9 bases agree with TRBD1. J was trimmed by 8 bases and V by 2 bases; bases with no gene match: 3. CDR1 and CDR2 (germline): MGHRA, YSYEKL. The CDR3 runs 13 residues. CDR3 nucleotide sequence: TGCGCCAGCAGCCAATCTGGACAGGGGGAAGCTTTCTTT. Translation: CASSQSGQGEAFF.

The V and J genes are TRBV12-5 and TRBJ2-7, with TRBD1 matching over 8 bases. Germline assignment: CDR1 LGHNT and CDR2 FRNRAP. V was clipped by 2 bases and J by 0 bases; unmatched bases: 9. The CDR3 is 17 residues long. The CDR3 region has the DNA TGTGCTAGTGGTTTGTACCCCCTTACAGGGGGCTCCTACGAGCAGTACTTC. Its protein product is CASGLYPLTGGSYEQYF. Supplemented by reference TRBV12-5 and TRBJ2-7, the full variable domain reads DARVTQTPRHKVTEMGQEVTMRCQPILGHNTVFWYRQTMMQGLELLAYFRNRAPLDDSGMPKDRFSAEMPDATLATLKIQPSEPRDSAVYFCASGLYPLTGGSYEQYFGPGTRLTVT.

This sequence joins TRBV5-6 and TRBJ1-2; D not resolved. V lost 4 bases and J 4 bases, leaving 11 bases between the germline ends. The CDR3 is made up of 13 amino acids. Germline V CDR1 and CDR2: SGHDT, YYEEEE. CDR3: CASSPSRVYGYTF. The DNA of the CDR3 is TGTGCCAGCAGCCCCTCTCGGGTCTATGGCTACACCTTC.

J is TRBJ2-3 and V is TRBV7-8; TRBD2 matches at 12 bases. This CDR3 has 15 amino acids. V shed 5 bases, J shed 5 bases, and the junction held 5 bases outside the gene matches. Germline CDR1 reads SGHVS; CDR2 reads FQNEAQ. As DNA, the CDR3 is TGTGCCAGCAGCCAGCTAGCGGGGGGGATAGATACGCAGTATTTT. Amino acid sequence: CASSQLAGGIDTQYF.

The chain recombines TRBV7-9 with TRBJ1-1; perhaps TRBD1 as D (6 bases). The V end lost 5 bases, the J end lost 5 bases, and 21 bases lay between the germline ends. Germline loops: CDR1 SEHNR, CDR2 FQNEAQ (reference sequence). The CDR3 contains 16 residues. The CDR3 loop is CASSEPNVGGRTEAFF. Written as DNA, the CDR3 is TGTGCCAGCAGCGAGCCTAACGTTGGGGGGCGAACTGAAGCTTTCTTT. The full variable domain, rest sourced from reference TRBV7-9 and TRBJ1-1, is DTGVSQNPRHKITKRGQNVTFRCDPISEHNRLYWYRQTLGQGPEFLTYFQNEAQLEKSRLLSDRFSAERPKGSFSTLEIQRTEQGDSAMYLCASSEPNVGGRTEAFFGQGTRLTVV.

The chain combines TRBV2 with TRBJ1-4; D is undetermined. The V end was cut by 3 bases, the J end by 6 bases, with 2 bases between. The CDR3 covers 11 residues. Germline-derived CDR1 and CDR2 are SNHLY and FYNNEI. This CDR3 is CASSEHEKLFF. The CDR3 nucleotides read TGTGCCAGCAGTGAGCATGAAAAACTGTTTTTT.

The chain links TRBV5-1 to TRBJ1-3; D not certain. Germline CDR1 reads SGHRS; CDR2 reads YFSETQ. The CDR3 spans 13 residues. The V end was cut by 5 bases, the J end by 0 bases, with 6 bases between. The CDR3 DNA reads TGCGCCAGCAGATGGAGCTCTGGAAACACCATATATTTT. Amino acids: CASRWSSGNTIYF.